The next 27 T cell receptor beta chains were all read from a single sample in a study of T cell clonality in common variable immunodeficiency. Study outcomes and limitations: Common variable immunodeficiency TCR beta sequences reportedly had fewer deletions and N-nucleotide insertions.

Antigens of these TCRs are unknown. Here immunoSEQ multiplex PCR was the method, and the copy in TCRdb shows in-frame clones only, minus some. The sample presents about 16,000 clones, none singletons. Sequencing was done on a sample of peripheral blood mononuclear cells. These receptor sequences come from a human donor with common variable immunodeficiency.

This clone was recorded a few times. CDR3 DNA (partial): TGCAGTGTCCAGGGACAGGGGGGATACAATGAG. This gives the protein CSVQGQGGYNE. In full, the CDR3 is CSVQGQGGYNEQFF. The chain has TRBV20-1 and TRBJ2-1; 11 bases align to TRBD1. The read terminates 3 residues before the CDR3 end, so the remaining end is supplied by the germline J gene. This CDR3 is built from 14 residues. Germline assignment: CDR1 DFQATT and CDR2 SNEGSKA (reference sequence). Trimming at V came to 7 bases and at J to 4 bases, leaving 6 bases not matched to a gene.

For this clone: Sequencing ends 3 residues short of the CDR3 end; the germline J gene provides the rest. The rearrangement joins TRBV19 to TRBJ1-2, with D possibly TRBD1 on 6 matching bases. In germline, CDR1 is LNHDA, CDR2 SQIVND (reference sequence). There are 16 residues in the CDR3. V was pared by 6 bases and J by 1 base, with 18 bases between. This CDR3 reads CASRKGGDPLNYGYTF. The DNA read from the CDR3 is TGTGCCAGTAGAAAGGGGGGGGACCCCCTTAACTATGGC. The full variable domain, its missing parts supplied by reference TRBV19 and TRBJ1-2, is DGGITQSPKYLFRKEGQNVTLSCEQNLNHDAMYWYRQDPGQGLRLIYYSQIVNDFQKGDIAEGYSVSREKKESFPLTVTSAQKNPTAFYLCASRKGGDPLNYGYTFGSGTRLTVV.

In its sample, this clone was seen many times. The read finishes 3 residues shy of the CDR3 end, and the germline J gene is used to complete it. This chain uses TRBV7-2 with TRBJ2-3; D uncertain. Trimming pared 1 base from V and 8 bases from J, leaving 13 bases between. The length of the CDR3 is 14 residues. Germline CDR1 and CDR2: SGHTA and FQGNSA. This CDR3 is CASSLGTRSGTQYF. The CDR3 bases that were read are TGTGCCAGCAGCTTAGGTACGAGGTCAGGTACG.

This clone was found a few times. The CDR3 extends 3 residues past the end of the read, so its final part is completed from the germline J gene. The V gene is TRBV6-1, the J gene TRBJ2-3; D unclear. V lost 4 bases and J lost 2, with 4 bases in between. Germline loops: CDR1 MNHNS, CDR2 SASEGT. There are 12 residues in the CDR3. CDR3 in amino acids: CASSAYTDTQYF. The CDR3 bases that were read are TGTGCCAGCAGTGCCTACACAGATACG.

In its sample, this clone was seen many times. With the read ending 3 residues before the CDR3 end, the germline J gene is used to fill in that end. The rearrangement uses TRBV19 and TRBJ1-1, with TRBD1 identical over 8 bases. CDR1 is LNHDA, CDR2 SQIVND, per germline (reference sequence). CDR3 length: 17 amino acids. V lost 4 bases, J lost 0 bases, and 10 bases stayed unmatched. CDR3 DNA (partial): TGTGCCAGTAGTAAGCGGACAGGGCGGGGAATGAACACTGAA. The encoded protein is CASSKRTGRGMNTE. The whole CDR3 protein reads CASSKRTGRGMNTEAFF.

A note on this clone: Read sequence stops 3 residues before the CDR3 end, and the germline J gene provides the missing end. The chain couples TRBV2 to TRBJ2-5; 7 positions match TRBD1. Trimming removed 7 bases from V and 3 bases from J; junction bases left unmatched: 11. Per germline, CDR1 SNHLY and CDR2 FYNNEI. The CDR3 totals 15 residues. CDR3 DNA, as far as it was read: TGTGCCAGCAATATAAGGTCGACAGGGAAAGAGACC. Amino acids: CASNIRSTGKET. The full CDR3 sequence reads CASNIRSTGKETQYF.

About this clone itself: The sequenced fragment ends 3 residues before the CDR3 boundary, so the rest is inferred from the germline J gene. The chain has TRBV7-2 and TRBJ2-1; D is uncertain. Germline assignment: CDR1 SGHTA and CDR2 FQGNSA. This CDR3 region has 15 residues. The V and J ends lost 4 bases and 1 base respectively, with 11 bases between them. Incomplete CDR3 DNA: TGTGCCAGCAGCTCAACACGCGGATCCTACAATGAG. It specifies CASSSTRGSYNE. The CDR3 in full is CASSSTRGSYNEQFF. Using reference TRBV7-2 and TRBJ2-1 for the parts outside the CDR3, the full variable domain is GAGVSQSPSNKVTEKGKDVELRCDPISGHTALYWYRQSLGQGLEFLIYFQGNSAPDKSGLPSDRFSAERTGGSVSTLTIQRTQQEDSAVYLCASSSTRGSYNEQFFGPGTRLTVL.

This clone turned up a few times. The read terminates 3 residues ahead of where the CDR3 ends, so the germline J gene completes it. The V call is TRBV18, the J call TRBJ1-5, with a weak D call TRBD1 (5 bases). The germline V gene has CDR1 KGHSH and CDR2 LQKENI. This CDR3 region has 13 residues. V was trimmed by 2 bases and J by 7 bases, leaving 9 bases between them. The CDR3 loop is CASSPGGRQPQHF. Incomplete CDR3 DNA: TGTGCCAGCTCACCAGGGGGGAGGCAGCCC.

A few counts support this clone. The CDR3 end falls 3 residues outside the read, so it is completed with the germline J gene. The J gene is TRBJ2-3, the V gene TRBV23-1, with a tentative D call TRBD2 (6 bases). Being an ORF, TRBV23-1 has a function that is uncertain. Trimming pared 1 base from V and 3 bases from J, leaving 14 bases between. This CDR3 comprises 16 residues. The part of the CDR3 DNA that was read is TGCGCCAGCAGTCAATTGAGAACTAGCTTTACAGATACG. It is translated as CASSQLRTSFTDT. In full, the CDR3 is CASSQLRTSFTDTQYF.

About this clone itself: Read data end 3 residues before the CDR3 end; the end is taken from the germline J gene. The chain combines TRBV7-8 with TRBJ1-5; perhaps TRBD1 as D (6 bases). V shed 1 base and J shed 6 bases, with 13 bases lying between them. This CDR3 has 15 residues. Germline CDR1 SGHVS, CDR2 FQNEAQ. The CDR3: CASSLVGARVQPQHF. The CDR3 bases that were read are TGTGCCAGCAGCTTAGTGGGGGCAAGGGTTCAGCCC.

Of note for this clone: Coverage ceases 3 residues before the CDR3 finishes, and the germline J gene fills in the end. The chain employs TRBV7-9 and TRBJ1-3; D gene uncertain. Germline CDR1 reads SEHNR; CDR2 reads FQNEAQ (reference sequence). The CDR3 is 15 residues long. Trimming removed 3 bases from V and 0 bases from J, with 9 bases in between. CDR3 DNA (partial): TGTGCCAGCAGCTTTGCGGGGAGCTCTGGAAACACC. It specifies CASSFAGSSGNT. The entire CDR3 reads CASSFAGSSGNTIYF.

This clone was counted at least ten times. The read comes to an end 3 residues before the CDR3 does, leaving the germline J gene to fill in the end. The chain combines TRBV19 with TRBJ2-4, with D perhaps matching TRBD1 (7 bases). The germline V gene encodes CDR1 LNHDA and CDR2 SQIVND (reference sequence). This CDR3 comprises 17 residues. Deletions cut 4 bases from V and 0 bases from J, with 16 bases between. The sequenced CDR3 bases are TGTGCCAGTAGTAGGAGGGGACAGTCGCAAGCCAAAAACATT. Translation gives CASSRRGQSQAKNI. The CDR3 in its entirety is CASSRRGQSQAKNIQYF.

This clone occurred a few times. The read terminates 3 residues ahead of where the CDR3 ends, so the germline J gene completes it. This chain uses TRBV18 with TRBJ2-2; tentative D call: TRBD2 (6 bases). V was cut by 6 bases and J by 6 bases, with 20 bases left in between. Looked up from germline, CDR1 is KGHSH and CDR2 is LQKENI. The CDR3 runs to 16 residues. The CDR3 loop is CASSRTASAIPGELFF. CDR3 DNA, as far as it was read: TGTGCCAGCTCCCGGACGGCTAGCGCGATTCCCGGGGAG.

The sample holds a few counts of this clone. The read ends 3 residues early relative to the CDR3; the germline J gene fills the gap. The rearrangement uses TRBV7-9 and TRBJ2-5; 10 nucleotides match TRBD1. Losses at the gene ends were 5 bases for V and 4 bases for J; bases not matched to a gene: 4. Germline loops: CDR1 SEHNR, CDR2 FQNEAQ (reference sequence). The CDR3 spans 14 residues. The part of the CDR3 DNA that was read is TGTGCCAGCAGCGCTAGGACAGGGGGAGAGACC. Amino acids: CASSARTGGET. The whole CDR3 sequence is CASSARTGGETQYF.

This clone was counted ten times or more. Here the CDR3 reads CASSELDSNTEAFF. CDR3 DNA (partial): TGTGCCAGCTCGGAACTCGACAGTAACACTGAA. The chain combines TRBV18 with TRBJ1-1; possibly TRBD1 for D (5 bases). The read gets to within 3 residues of the CDR3 end, and the germline J gene fills in the rest. The V end lost 6 bases, the J end lost 2 bases, and 13 bases lay between the germline ends. This CDR3 is built from 14 residues. The germline CDR1 and CDR2 sequences are KGHSH and LQKENI.

Concerning this clone itself: The read terminates 3 residues ahead of where the CDR3 ends, so the germline J gene completes it. V gene TRBV6-2 or TRBV6-3 combines with J gene TRBJ2-1; TRBD2 is a possible D gene (5 bases). The CDR3 runs 14 residues. With 5 bases removed from V and 4 bases from J, the gap between germline ends came to 12 bases. Germline CDR1 and CDR2: MNHEY and SVGEGT. The CDR3 DNA, read in part, is TGTGCCAGCAGTCACCTGGACTCTTACAATGAG. This sequence encodes CASSHLDSYNE. The complete CDR3 protein is CASSHLDSYNEQFF.

This clone was counted ten times or more. CDR3 DNA, as far as it was read: TGCGCCAGCAGTGCCAACACAGATACG. Its protein product is CASSANTDT. Given in full, the CDR3 is CASSANTDTQYF. The chain is built from TRBV10-1 and TRBJ2-3; D remains unclear. Read coverage stops 3 residues before the CDR3 terminus; the germline J gene supplies the remainder. Trimming removed 4 bases at V and 2 bases at J, with 4 bases between. CDR1 WNHNN and CDR2 SYGVQD come from the germline V gene (reference sequence). The CDR3 totals 12 residues.

Only a few counts were recorded for this clone. The CDR3 goes on 3 residues after the read ends, and that part is filled in from the germline J gene. V and J are TRBV29-1 and TRBJ2-1; 9 positions agree with TRBD2. The CDR3 extends over 15 amino acids. The trim removed 7 bases at V and 3 bases at J, leaving 10 bases unmatched. Germline-derived CDR1 and CDR2 are SQVTM and ANQGSEA. CDR3 bases read: TGCAGCGCCCCACCGCTAGCGGGGAACTACAATGAG. This encodes CSAPPLAGNYNE. The CDR3 as a whole reads CSAPPLAGNYNEQFF.

This clone appeared many times. The CDR3 goes on 3 residues after the read ends, and that part is filled in from the germline J gene. V is TRBV18 and J is TRBJ1-2, with 9 bases aligning to TRBD1. Germline CDR1 KGHSH, CDR2 LQKENI. This CDR3 spans 14 amino acids. J lost 6 bases, V lost 2 bases, and 4 bases had no gene match. Incomplete CDR3 DNA: TGTGCCAGCTCACCAACAGGGGGCGTTCATGGC. Protein: CASSPTGGVHG. The complete CDR3 reads CASSPTGGVHGYTF.

In its sample, this clone was seen a few times. Read data end 3 residues before the CDR3 end; the end is taken from the germline J gene. This chain connects TRBV2 to TRBJ1-6, with D hard to call. The V end lost 1 base, the J end lost 7 bases, and 8 bases lay between the germline ends. CDR1 is SNHLY, CDR2 FYNNEI, per germline. The CDR3 covers 14 residues. CDR3 bases read: TGTGCCAGCAGTGAAGGGCAAACCAATTCACCC. This sequence encodes CASSEGQTNSP. The whole CDR3 protein reads CASSEGQTNSPLHF.

This clone showed up many times. The read gets to within 3 residues of the CDR3 end, and the germline J gene fills in the rest. V and J are TRBV12-3 or TRBV12-4 and TRBJ1-5; TRBD1 matches 7 bases. CDR3 size: 14 residues. V trimming: 5 bases; J trimming: 4 bases; junction bases outside the gene matches: 5. The sequenced part of the CDR3 DNA is TGTGCCAGCAGTGCTCGGGACAGTAATCAGCCC. Its protein product is CASSARDSNQP. The whole CDR3 sequence is CASSARDSNQPQHF.

This clone was seen a handful of times. The CDR3 end lies 3 residues beyond the end of the read and is filled in from the germline J gene. The chain carries TRBV18 and TRBJ2-6; 7 positions match TRBD1. Trimming cost V 4 bases and J 0 bases; bases outside gene matches: 6. The germline V gene encodes CDR1 KGHSH and CDR2 LQKENI. The CDR3 loop spans 17 amino acids. The CDR3 bases that were read are TGTGCCAGCTCACTTGACAGGGTGGTCTCTGGGGCCAACGTC. This translates into CASSLDRVVSGANV. The CDR3 in its entirety is CASSLDRVVSGANVLTF.

There are many counts of this clone. The read terminates 3 residues before the CDR3 end, so the remaining end is supplied by the germline J gene. The chain joins TRBV14 to TRBJ2-1, with 12 bases lining up with TRBD2. Germline V gives CDR1 SGHDN, CDR2 FVKESK. The ends lost 4 bases at V and 7 bases at J; junction bases unmatched: 11. This CDR3 spans 17 amino acids. The DNA read from the CDR3 is TGTGCCAGCAGCCCAAGGACTAGCGGGATTTGGGCAAATGAG. It encodes CASSPRTSGIWANE. In full, the CDR3 is CASSPRTSGIWANEQFF.

This clone was found a few times. The CDR3 end lies 3 residues beyond the end of the read and is filled in from the germline J gene. The V call is TRBV7-9, the J call TRBJ1-2; no clear D. There are 15 residues in the CDR3. Germline V gives CDR1 SEHNR, CDR2 FQNEAQ (reference sequence). Trimming removed 3 bases at V and 4 bases at J, with 15 bases between. The part of the CDR3 DNA that was read is TGTGCCAGCAGCTTTCAGTCCGGCGGCGTCTATGGC. It codes for CASSFQSGGVYG. The full CDR3 reads CASSFQSGGVYGYTF.

This clone occurred many times. The read terminates 3 residues before the CDR3 end, so the remaining end is supplied by the germline J gene. The chain recombines TRBV5-1 with TRBJ1-6; a weak D match, TRBD1 (5 bases). CDR1 SGHRS and CDR2 YFSETQ come from the germline V gene. This CDR3 has 16 amino acids. Trimming took off 1 base at V and 5 bases at J, with 13 bases between the two ends. The part of the CDR3 DNA that was read is TGCGCCAGCAGCTTGCAGGGTGGGATGCATAATTCACCC. It translates to CASSLQGGMHNSP. The entire CDR3 protein is CASSLQGGMHNSPLHF.

As concerns this clone: The DNA ends 3 residues before the CDR3 does, and the rest of the CDR3 is filled in from the germline J gene. The rearrangement joins TRBV7-9 to TRBJ2-7; 10 bases line up with TRBD1. Germline V gene sequence: CDR1 SEHNR, CDR2 FQNEAQ (reference sequence). The ends lost 4 bases at V and 5 bases at J; junction bases unmatched: 5. This CDR3 comprises 14 residues. CDR3 DNA, as far as it was read: TGTGCCAGCAGCTCAGACAGGGGGCTGAACGAG. Its translation is CASSSDRGLNE. The CDR3 reads in full as CASSSDRGLNEQYF.

This clone was recorded at least ten times. CDR3 DNA, as far as it was read: TGTGCCAGCAGCTTCAGTCTAGCGACAGATACG. Protein: CASSFSLATDT. The CDR3 reads in full as CASSFSLATDTQYF. This chain connects TRBV7-9 to TRBJ2-3, with D possibly matching TRBD2 (6 bases). From the germline J gene comes the end of the CDR3, since the read stops 3 residues before it. Germline V gives CDR1 SEHNR, CDR2 FQNEAQ (reference sequence). Trimming took 3 bases from V and 3 from J, leaving 10 bases between them. This CDR3 is 14 amino acids long.